A single sample gave rise to the 17 T cell receptor beta chains below, sequenced in a study of T cells in localized non-small cell lung cancer. The repertoire was sequenced with immunoSEQ multiplex PCR; TCRdb's copy has only in-frame clones and lacks some. The sample lists some 1,400 clones, approximately 17% seen once, with approximately 15% in the top ten. Sequencing used lung tumor tissue, obtained before any cancer treatment. All receptors derive from a female donor older than 55 with stage I squamous cell lung carcinoma.

By share of the sample, this clone is large. The chain joins TRBV11-3 to TRBJ2-6; tentative D call: TRBD1 (5 bases). Germline V gives CDR1 SGHNT, CDR2 YENEEA. V lost 5 bases and J 0 bases, leaving 8 bases between the germline ends. This CDR3 has 15 residues. The CDR3 coding sequence is TGTGCCAGCAGCGTAGGGGACTCTGGGGCCAACGTCCTGACTTTC. It yields the protein CASSVGDSGANVLTF.

This clone qualifies as medium-sized. The rearrangement uses TRBV9 and TRBJ1-1; TRBD1 is a possible D gene (6 bases). Trimming pared 4 bases from V and 0 bases from J, leaving 10 bases between. This CDR3 has 14 amino acids. Looked up from germline, CDR1 is SGDLS and CDR2 is YYNGEE. The CDR3 region is CASSFWTVNTEAFF. The CDR3 DNA is TGTGCCAGCAGCTTCTGGACAGTGAACACTGAAGCTTTCTTT.

The CDR3, as DNA: TGCAGCGTCGGAGGGGGAACTGGAAACACCATATATTTT. It is translated as CSVGGGTGNTIYF. V gene TRBV29-1 combines with J gene TRBJ1-3; tentatively, D is TRBD1 (6 bases). Germline CDR1 SQVTM, CDR2 ANQGSEA. The CDR3 has 13 amino acids. V lost 6 bases to trimming and J lost 2 bases, with 11 bases between them.

This clone is labeled as medium-sized (0.01 to 0.1%). The V call is TRBV11-3, the J call TRBJ2-1; TRBD2 matches 15 bases. CDR3 length: 16 amino acids. The V and J ends lost 5 bases and 7 bases, in that order; junction bases with no gene match: 6. The germline V gene encodes CDR1 SGHNT and CDR2 YENEEA. In DNA, the CDR3 is TGTGCCAGCAGCGGAGGACTAGCGGGAGGGGGAAATGAGCAGTTCTTC. This encodes CASSGGLAGGGNEQFF.

This clone turned up a few times. The chain links TRBV10-2 to TRBJ2-5; D not certain. This CDR3 has 12 amino acids. The germline V gene has CDR1 WSHSY and CDR2 SAAADI. The V and J ends lost 8 bases and 4 bases respectively, with 11 bases between them. The CDR3 loop reads CASGVSPETQYF. CDR3 sequence (DNA): TGCGCCAGCGGAGTTAGCCCAGAGACCCAGTACTTC.

This sequence joins TRBV30 and TRBJ1-2; no reliable D call. CDR3 size: 12 residues. Germline CDR1 and CDR2: GTSNPN and SVGIG (reference sequence). Deletions cut 3 bases from V and 4 bases from J, with 9 bases between. The CDR3 bases are TGTGCCTGGAGGGGGAATAGCTATGGCTACACCTTC. Amino acids: CAWRGNSYGYTF.

This chain uses TRBV11-3 with TRBJ2-4, with TRBD2 matching over 8 bases. With V trimmed by 5 bases and J by 3 bases, 3 bases remained unmatched. CDR3 length: 14 residues. Germline V lookup: CDR1 SGHNT, CDR2 YENEEA. This CDR3 is CASSPLAGKNIQYF. The CDR3 DNA follows: TGTGCCAGCAGCCCTCTAGCGGGCAAAAACATTCAGTACTTC.

The chain recombines TRBV6-8 with TRBJ2-5; 15 nucleotides agree with TRBD2. This CDR3 comprises 17 residues. Per the germline V gene, CDR1 is MNHGY and CDR2 is SAAAGT. Unmatched junction bases numbered 0, after V lost 0 bases and J lost 1 base. CDR3 sequence (DNA): TGTGCCAGCAGTTACTCGGGACTAGCGGGAGGCCAAGAGACCCAGTACTTC. It codes for CASSYSGLAGGQETQYF.

This clone has only a few counts. As DNA, the CDR3 is TGCGCCAGCAGCCTCGGGACTAGCGGGAGTTCCTCCTACAATGAGCAGTTCTTC. Protein: CASSLGTSGSSSYNEQFF. This chain uses TRBV5-1 with TRBJ2-1, with TRBD2 matching over 14 bases. Trimming at V came to 4 bases and at J to 0 bases, leaving 6 bases not matched to a gene. This CDR3 region has 18 residues. The germline CDR1 and CDR2 sequences are SGHRS and YFSETQ.

J is TRBJ2-5 and V is TRBV28; D is perhaps TRBD2 (6 bases). Looked up from germline, CDR1 is MDHEN and CDR2 is SYDVKM. V lost 11 bases to trimming and J lost 1 base, with 14 bases between them. This CDR3 has 13 amino acids. CDR3 nucleotide sequence: TGTGCCGGATCTGATAGCGGCCAAGAGACCCAGTACTTC. This codes for CAGSDSGQETQYF.

V usage is TRBV11-3 and J usage is TRBJ2-1, with TRBD2 matching over 11 bases. The CDR3 totals 17 residues. From germline, CDR1 is SGHNT and CDR2 YENEEA. V gave up 5 bases and J gave up 4 bases; unmatched junction bases: 10. The CDR3 DNA reads TGTGCCAGCAGCCGCTCACTAGCGGGAGCTCGATACAATGAGCAGTTCTTC. Protein sequence: CASSRSLAGARYNEQFF.

In its sample, this clone was seen a few times. V and J are TRBV6-8 and TRBJ2-5, with 7 positions matching TRBD2. Germline CDR1 reads MNHGY; CDR2 reads SAAAGT. V lost 0 bases to trimming and J lost 7 bases; unmatched junction nucleotides: 8. This CDR3 contains 15 residues. DNA of the CDR3: TGTGCCAGCAGTTACTCGAATATTGGGGGGGGGACCCAGTACTTC. Translated, it gives CASSYSNIGGGTQYF.

The chain uses TRBV6-8 and TRBJ2-5; 11 nucleotides agree with TRBD2. This CDR3 is built from 17 residues. Per the germline V gene, CDR1 is MNHGY and CDR2 is SAAAGT. V shed 2 bases and J 5 bases; nucleotides not matched to a gene: 10. CDR3 sequence: CASSYVGSGRAGETQYF. The CDR3 region has the DNA TGTGCCAGCAGTTACGTTGGTAGCGGGAGGGCCGGGGAGACCCAGTACTTC.

In this sample, this clone turned up a few times. The V call is TRBV6-8, the J call TRBJ2-2; D is ambiguous. Germline V gives CDR1 MNHGY, CDR2 SAAAGT. V lost 0 bases, J lost 2 bases, and 10 bases lay in between. The CDR3 loop spans 16 amino acids. The CDR3 DNA is TGTGCCAGCAGTTACTCGGACGTGCTAAACACCGGGGAGCTGTTTTTT. Its protein is CASSYSDVLNTGELFF.

By frequency in the sample, this clone is medium-sized. The rearrangement uses TRBV4-1 and TRBJ1-1; D call uncertain. The CDR3 length is 14 residues. Germline assignment: CDR1 MGHRA and CDR2 YSYEKL. V was clipped by 1 base and J by 0 bases, with 6 bases between them. The CDR3 DNA is TGCGCCAGCAGCCAAGGCATATTGAACACTGAAGCTTTCTTT. Amino acid sequence: CASSQGILNTEAFF.

The chain combines TRBV18 with TRBJ2-3; D is undetermined. Trimming took 3 bases from V and 1 from J, leaving 8 bases between them. Germline V gives CDR1 KGHSH, CDR2 LQKENI. The CDR3 contains 14 residues. The CDR3 coding sequence is TGTGCCAGCTCACCGGGCGATGGCACAGATACGCAGTATTTT. This sequence encodes CASSPGDGTDTQYF.

This clone is labeled as medium-sized (0.01 to 0.1%). The chain is built from TRBV23-1 and TRBJ2-3, with 8 bases aligning to TRBD2. TRBV23-1 carries the ORF label, with uncertain function. J lost 1 base, V lost 6 bases, and 12 bases had no gene match. This CDR3 contains 17 residues. The CDR3 loop is CASSQRAGDVGTDTQYF. CDR3 nucleotide sequence: TGCGCCAGCAGCCAACGAGCGGGAGATGTGGGCACAGATACGCAGTATTTT.